This T cell receptor beta chain was found in a study of blood T cells in healthy people across ages (dated by TCRdb to 2015 to 2017). With regard to the full study: In model experiments, template switching captured roughly one uniquely barcoded TCR beta cDNA molecule for every two T cells. Age-related changes in TCR beta repertoire diversity were measured in the study by deep sequencing normalized with unique cDNA molecular identifiers. The donors were split into four age groups: young (average 16 years), middle-aged (over 35), aged (over 55) and long-lived (under 90). To avoid experimental bias, donors of different ages were distributed randomly across sequencing lanes. Using the same blood draw, the study looked at two additional independent replicas of 1 million unique cDNA reads for two donors, one aged 18 to 30 and the other aged 80 or older. The full study reports these points: Observed TCR beta diversity correlated strongly with the percentage of naive T cells measured by flow cytometry. Donor CMV infection status was unknown, potentially confounding age-related changes in expanded clonotypes. Bulk unsorted PBMC profiling prevented conclusive comparison of naive and antigen-experienced compartments. Compared with the aged group, more naive CD4+ T cells, fewer expanded clones and increased TCR diversity were shown by the long-lived group, suggesting age selection. Estimates of total diversity from one million sequenced T cells were regarded as lower bounds and underestimates. As age increased, observed TCR beta diversity per million T cells dropped in a roughly linear way, and a significant reduction was already evident by age 40.

The CDR3, from cysteine to phenylalanine, totals 15 residues. The kept DNA is CDR3 alone, 45 bases in frame from the first base. Trimming at the junction amounts to 6 bases on V and 4 bases on J, and the germline ends lie 20 bases apart. Via the germline V gene (reference sequence), CDR1 is DFQATT and CDR2 SNEGSKA. Donors were approximately 42 systemically healthy Caucasian individuals from Russia aged roughly 6 to 90 years. Each donor gave 9 to 10 milliliters of peripheral blood, collected into EDTA-treated Vacutainer tubes. Ficoll-Paque density-gradient centrifugation was used to isolate PBMCs, with at least 6 million per sample. Trizol reagent was used to extract total RNA from PBMCs, with at least 5 micrograms per sample. The percentages of naive CD45RAhigh/CD27high T cells were determined by flow cytometry on a PBMC aliquot from every donor. This clonotype was seen more than once but under ten times. The antigen it binds to is not known. No per-base quality is available; no much larger clone lies one base away.

Receptors were amplified or captured by 5' RACE. The listed sequencing device is Illumina HiSeq 2500. The second PCR ran for about 6 to 11 cycles and used a J-beta primer mix along with a sample-barcoded 5' primer. Each TCR beta cDNA molecule received a unique molecular identifier from a template-switch 5' adaptor carrying 12 random nucleotides. At least 2.5 million CDR3-containing paired-end reads were obtained from each sample. All of the RNA was converted into first-strand cDNA using the Mint cDNA synthesis kit, with a TRBC-specific oligonucleotide serving as the primer. Following uracil-DNA glycosylase treatment, a first 18-cycle PCR with universal primers M1SS and BC2_uni_R was performed on all cDNA. Per the source publication's procedure: Each sample was normalized by randomly selecting 1 million high-quality reads, each carrying a distinct molecular identifier. Instead of being binned into consensus sequences, reads with shared molecular identifiers were discarded. MiTCR, run with a Q25 quality threshold and the strictest error-elimination algorithm, handled CDR3 identification, clonotype clustering and error correction. Lower-bound total TCR beta diversity was estimated with a nonparametric unseen species model using Euler transformation. TCRdb reprocessed the public reads (quality trimming at Q25 with fastp, clone calling with MiXCR) and kept in-frame beta chains. One record per CDR3 amino acid sequence lists the most common genes and DNA. What appears here as the V and J calls and clone size reflects TCRdb's work, not the paper's. This sample gives 1 million to 1.2 million distinct CDR3 sequences in total; about two fifths of them show up just once. The ten largest clonotypes hold 10% to 15% of the sample.

Input material: blood. The TCR was taken from a man aged 18 to 35 in good health. The rearranged segments are TRBV20-1 and TRBJ2-3, with a weak D call of TRBD1 (6 bases match). The CDR3 protein sequence reads: CSATFGQYLSDTQYF. The sequence in DNA is TGCAGTGCGACATTCGGACAGTATTTGTCAGATACGCAGTATTTT.